The sequence of this TCR beta chain was determined in a study of cytomegalovirus exposure and HLA in healthy donors. Overall study results and limits: Equally common other TCR beta chains were less clonally expanded than HLA-associated ones, a later analysis found. Previous analysis showed most TCR beta V segments were productive about 87% or about 30% of the time.

As for this clone: Its antigen remains unknown.

With 60 Vbeta and 13 Jbeta primers, the PCR was carried out. Profiled with immunoSEQ multiplex PCR; TCRdb holds only in-frame clones, not every one. This sample's table has 80,000 to 95,000 clones. This CDR3 comprises 14 residues. With 4 bases removed from V and 6 bases from J, the gap between germline ends came to 16 bases. Germline values: CDR1 SGHRS, CDR2 YFSETQ. Specimen: PBMCs. This receptor was identified in a woman aged 25 to 45 in good health and CMV-seronegative. The chain carries TRBV5-1 and TRBJ1-1; D is perhaps TRBD1 (5 bases). CDR3 loop: CASSLFPGHAEAFF. As DNA, the CDR3 is TGCGCCAGCAGCCTATTTCCAGGGCATGCTGAAGCTTTCTTT.